These 18 T cell receptor beta chains were sequenced from one sample in a study of cytomegalovirus exposure and HLA in healthy donors. Both 60 Vbeta primers and 13 Jbeta primers went into the PCR. TCRdb's table, derived via immunoSEQ multiplex PCR, lists solely in-frame clones and lacks some. This repertoire shows some 110,000 clones, around 74% found once; its top ten account for 7.5% to 10%. Sample: PBMCs. The source is a woman between 40 and 50 years old in good health and CMV-seropositive.

The chain employs TRBV5-6 and TRBJ2-2; a possible D gene is TRBD1 (6 bases). Trimming cost V 2 bases and J 4 bases, with 15 bases left between them. CDR3 size: 16 residues. CDR1 SGHDT and CDR2 YYEEEE come from the germline V gene. The CDR3 DNA reads as TGTGCCAGCAGCTTAACCAGTACAGGGATCACCGGGGAGCTGTTTTTT. Translating gives CASSLTSTGITGELFF. Looking up the rest from reference TRBV5-6 and TRBJ2-2 gives the full variable domain: DAGVTQSPTHLIKTRGQQVTLRCSPKSGHDTVSWYQQALGQGPQFIFQYYEEEERQRGNFPDRFSGHQFPNYSSELNVNALLLGDSALYLCASSLTSTGITGELFFGEGSRLTVL.

The V and J genes are TRBV5-1 and TRBJ2-7; TRBD2 matches 11 bases. CDR1 SGHRS and CDR2 YFSETQ come from the germline V gene. The junction had 3 bases not matched to a gene; V was cut back by 2 bases and J by 2 bases. The CDR3 runs to 15 residues. The CDR3, as DNA: TGCGCCAGCAGCTTCGGGACTAGCGGCGCCTACGAGCAGTACTTC. Encoded protein: CASSFGTSGAYEQYF.

This rearrangement joins TRBV27 to TRBJ2-6; D call uncertain. CDR3 length: 16 amino acids. The germline V gene encodes CDR1 MNHEY and CDR2 SMNVEV (reference sequence). The V and J ends lost 4 bases and 2 bases respectively, with 12 bases between them. The CDR3 coding sequence is TGTGCCAGCAGTTCGACACCCCTCACTGGGGCCAACGTCCTGACTTTC. It specifies CASSSTPLTGANVLTF.

In its sample, this clone was seen a few times. V and J are TRBV28 and TRBJ1-6; weak D call: TRBD1 (6 bases). This CDR3 spans 16 amino acids. Germline-derived CDR1 and CDR2 are MDHEN and SYDVKM. V was pared by 6 bases and J by 3 bases, with 15 bases between. The CDR3 loop reads CASRTQGWSYNSPLHF. The DNA for the CDR3 is TGTGCCAGCAGGACACAGGGTTGGAGCTATAATTCACCCCTCCACTTT.

V usage is TRBV7-9 and J usage is TRBJ2-1, with TRBD2 matching 7 bases. This CDR3 is 15 amino acids long. Germline assignment: CDR1 SEHNR and CDR2 FQNEAQ (reference sequence). The V and J ends lost 2 bases and 6 bases, in that order; junction bases with no gene match: 7. The CDR3 DNA is TGTGCCAGCAGCTTAATGGGGGGGGGTGGCAATGAGCAGTTCTTC. Amino acids: CASSLMGGGGNEQFF.

A few counts support this clone. The chain carries TRBV2 and TRBJ1-5; tentatively, D is TRBD1 (6 bases). Germline V gene data show CDR1 as SNHLY and CDR2 as FYNNEI. This CDR3 contains 14 residues. Trimming shortened V by 7 bases and J by 7 bases, and 17 bases separated the two germline ends. The CDR3 nucleotides read TGTGCCAGCAACAGACAGGTGACGGGGCAGCCCCAGCATTTT. It is translated as CASNRQVTGQPQHF.

In this sample, this clone turned up once. The chain joins TRBV7-9 to TRBJ2-7; D is uncertain. The CDR3 runs to 13 residues. The germline V and J ends were trimmed by 1 base and 2 bases, with 6 bases remaining between them. CDR1 is SEHNR, CDR2 FQNEAQ, per germline (reference sequence). Here the CDR3 reads CASSLDSPYEQYF. CDR3 in DNA: TGTGCCAGCAGCTTAGATAGTCCCTACGAGCAGTACTTC. Together with reference TRBV7-9 and TRBJ2-7, the CDR3 gives the full variable domain: DTGVSQNPRHKITKRGQNVTFRCDPISEHNRLYWYRQTLGQGPEFLTYFQNEAQLEKSRLLSDRFSAERPKGSFSTLEIQRTEQGDSAMYLCASSLDSPYEQYFGPGTRLTVT.

The chain combines TRBV2 with TRBJ1-2; D perhaps matches TRBD1 (6 bases). Germline-derived CDR1 and CDR2 are SNHLY and FYNNEI. This CDR3 is built from 15 residues. The V end lost 5 bases, the J end lost 0 bases, and 13 bases lay between the germline ends. The CDR3 DNA reads as TGTGCCAGCAGTCCGATGACAGGTTCTAACTATGGCTACACCTTC. Translation: CASSPMTGSNYGYTF.

This clone was seen more than once but under ten times. The V and J genes are TRBV2 and TRBJ1-1; possible D gene TRBD1, 5 bases. V lost 2 bases and J lost 4, with 8 bases in between. CDR1 and CDR2 (germline): SNHLY, FYNNEI. The CDR3 covers 13 residues. CDR3 nucleotide sequence: TGTGCCAGCAGTGAACCAGGGATCACTGAAGCTTTCTTT. The encoded protein is CASSEPGITEAFF.

This clone was observed once. The rearrangement links TRBV15 to TRBJ1-1; 9 bases match TRBD1. Trimming took 3 bases from V and 6 from J; bases not matched to a gene: 8. In germline, CDR1 is LNHNV, CDR2 YYDKDF (reference sequence). The CDR3 runs to 15 residues. The CDR3 here is CATSRRDRAGAEAFF. CDR3 coding DNA: TGTGCCACCAGCAGGCGGGACAGGGCCGGGGCTGAAGCTTTCTTT. Full variable domain (remainder filled in from reference TRBV15 and TRBJ1-1): DAMVIQNPRYQVTQFGKPVTLSCSQTLNHNVMYWYQQKSSQAPKLLFHYYDKDFNNEADTPDNFQSRRPNTSFCFLDIRSPGLGDTAMYLCATSRRDRAGAEAFFGQGTRLTVV.

This clone was detected a few times. The chain is built from TRBV27 and TRBJ1-2; D not certain. V was pared by 5 bases and J by 6 bases, with 22 bases between. The germline V gene encodes CDR1 MNHEY and CDR2 SMNVEV (reference sequence). The CDR3 covers 16 residues. The CDR3 protein is CASSVSPSGRRNGYTF. The CDR3 nucleotides are TGTGCCAGCAGTGTAAGCCCCTCTGGAAGGCGGAATGGCTACACCTTC.

V gene TRBV7-2 combines with J gene TRBJ2-2; possible D gene TRBD1, 5 bases. The CDR3 loop spans 14 amino acids. Per germline, CDR1 SGHTA and CDR2 FQGNSA. The germline V and J ends were trimmed by 3 bases and 5 bases, with 10 bases remaining between them. This chain's CDR3 is CASSFRVRTGELFF. For the CDR3, the DNA is TGTGCCAGCAGCTTCAGGGTTAGGACCGGGGAGCTGTTTTTT. Combining the CDR3 with reference TRBV7-2 and TRBJ2-2 gives the whole variable domain GAGVSQSPSNKVTEKGKDVELRCDPISGHTALYWYRQSLGQGLEFLIYFQGNSAPDKSGLPSDRFSAERTGGSVSTLTIQRTQQEDSAVYLCASSFRVRTGELFFGEGSRLTVL.

CDR3 in amino acids: CASSQRSGRGGADTQYF. The CDR3 DNA is TGTGCCAGCAGCCAACGTAGCGGGAGAGGAGGCGCAGATACGCAGTATTTT. V gene TRBV14 combines with J gene TRBJ2-3, with 9 bases lining up with TRBD2. Germline CDR1 and CDR2: SGHDN and FVKESK. Trimming took 2 bases from V and 4 from J; bases not matched to a gene: 10. This CDR3 contains 17 residues.

The chain recombines TRBV6-1 with TRBJ2-5; 14 bases match TRBD2. Germline V gene sequence: CDR1 MNHNS, CDR2 SASEGT. The CDR3 length is 14 residues. The J segment lost 4 bases and the V segment lost 9 bases, leaving 4 bases of the junction unmatched. The CDR3 protein is CASTGLAGAETQYF. The CDR3 region has the DNA TGTGCCAGTACGGGACTAGCGGGAGCAGAGACCCAGTACTTC.

This clone was seen once. The chain's CDR3 is CASSLWGAHSYNEQFF. The DNA of the CDR3 is TGTGCCAGCAGTTTATGGGGGGCACACTCCTACAATGAGCAGTTCTTC. The chain combines TRBV28 with TRBJ2-1, with D possibly being TRBD1 (6 bases). The V gene lost 0 bases and the J gene lost 0 bases, with 9 bases spanning the gap. The germline V gene has CDR1 MDHEN and CDR2 SYDVKM. The CDR3 runs to 16 residues.

The chain joins TRBV19 to TRBJ2-1, with 7 nucleotides matching TRBD1. This CDR3 has 12 residues. V dropped 7 bases and J dropped 8; count of bases not matched to a gene: 5. The germline V gene has CDR1 LNHDA and CDR2 SQIVND (reference sequence). CDR3 protein: CASNGQGDEQFF. Written as DNA, the CDR3 is TGTGCCAGTAATGGTCAGGGGGATGAGCAGTTCTTC.

The V gene is TRBV7-6, the J gene TRBJ1-1; 7 nucleotides align to TRBD1. CDR1 SGHVS and CDR2 FNYEAQ come from the germline V gene. The CDR3 has 14 residues. The ends lost 5 bases at V and 2 bases at J; junction bases unmatched: 5. The DNA for the CDR3 is TGTGCCAGCAGCGGGACAGTCTTTAACACTGAAGCTTTCTTT. This sequence encodes CASSGTVFNTEAFF.

V is TRBV27 and J is TRBJ2-3; TRBD2 agrees at 9 bases. After removal of 5 bases from V and 2 bases from J, the junction contained 11 bases not matched to a gene. This CDR3 spans 17 amino acids. The germline V gene encodes CDR1 MNHEY and CDR2 SMNVEV (reference sequence). The DNA for the CDR3 is TGTGCCAGCAGTCCCAGCGGGAGGCCCTCCTACACAGATACGCAGTATTTT. It is translated as CASSPSGRPSYTDTQYF.